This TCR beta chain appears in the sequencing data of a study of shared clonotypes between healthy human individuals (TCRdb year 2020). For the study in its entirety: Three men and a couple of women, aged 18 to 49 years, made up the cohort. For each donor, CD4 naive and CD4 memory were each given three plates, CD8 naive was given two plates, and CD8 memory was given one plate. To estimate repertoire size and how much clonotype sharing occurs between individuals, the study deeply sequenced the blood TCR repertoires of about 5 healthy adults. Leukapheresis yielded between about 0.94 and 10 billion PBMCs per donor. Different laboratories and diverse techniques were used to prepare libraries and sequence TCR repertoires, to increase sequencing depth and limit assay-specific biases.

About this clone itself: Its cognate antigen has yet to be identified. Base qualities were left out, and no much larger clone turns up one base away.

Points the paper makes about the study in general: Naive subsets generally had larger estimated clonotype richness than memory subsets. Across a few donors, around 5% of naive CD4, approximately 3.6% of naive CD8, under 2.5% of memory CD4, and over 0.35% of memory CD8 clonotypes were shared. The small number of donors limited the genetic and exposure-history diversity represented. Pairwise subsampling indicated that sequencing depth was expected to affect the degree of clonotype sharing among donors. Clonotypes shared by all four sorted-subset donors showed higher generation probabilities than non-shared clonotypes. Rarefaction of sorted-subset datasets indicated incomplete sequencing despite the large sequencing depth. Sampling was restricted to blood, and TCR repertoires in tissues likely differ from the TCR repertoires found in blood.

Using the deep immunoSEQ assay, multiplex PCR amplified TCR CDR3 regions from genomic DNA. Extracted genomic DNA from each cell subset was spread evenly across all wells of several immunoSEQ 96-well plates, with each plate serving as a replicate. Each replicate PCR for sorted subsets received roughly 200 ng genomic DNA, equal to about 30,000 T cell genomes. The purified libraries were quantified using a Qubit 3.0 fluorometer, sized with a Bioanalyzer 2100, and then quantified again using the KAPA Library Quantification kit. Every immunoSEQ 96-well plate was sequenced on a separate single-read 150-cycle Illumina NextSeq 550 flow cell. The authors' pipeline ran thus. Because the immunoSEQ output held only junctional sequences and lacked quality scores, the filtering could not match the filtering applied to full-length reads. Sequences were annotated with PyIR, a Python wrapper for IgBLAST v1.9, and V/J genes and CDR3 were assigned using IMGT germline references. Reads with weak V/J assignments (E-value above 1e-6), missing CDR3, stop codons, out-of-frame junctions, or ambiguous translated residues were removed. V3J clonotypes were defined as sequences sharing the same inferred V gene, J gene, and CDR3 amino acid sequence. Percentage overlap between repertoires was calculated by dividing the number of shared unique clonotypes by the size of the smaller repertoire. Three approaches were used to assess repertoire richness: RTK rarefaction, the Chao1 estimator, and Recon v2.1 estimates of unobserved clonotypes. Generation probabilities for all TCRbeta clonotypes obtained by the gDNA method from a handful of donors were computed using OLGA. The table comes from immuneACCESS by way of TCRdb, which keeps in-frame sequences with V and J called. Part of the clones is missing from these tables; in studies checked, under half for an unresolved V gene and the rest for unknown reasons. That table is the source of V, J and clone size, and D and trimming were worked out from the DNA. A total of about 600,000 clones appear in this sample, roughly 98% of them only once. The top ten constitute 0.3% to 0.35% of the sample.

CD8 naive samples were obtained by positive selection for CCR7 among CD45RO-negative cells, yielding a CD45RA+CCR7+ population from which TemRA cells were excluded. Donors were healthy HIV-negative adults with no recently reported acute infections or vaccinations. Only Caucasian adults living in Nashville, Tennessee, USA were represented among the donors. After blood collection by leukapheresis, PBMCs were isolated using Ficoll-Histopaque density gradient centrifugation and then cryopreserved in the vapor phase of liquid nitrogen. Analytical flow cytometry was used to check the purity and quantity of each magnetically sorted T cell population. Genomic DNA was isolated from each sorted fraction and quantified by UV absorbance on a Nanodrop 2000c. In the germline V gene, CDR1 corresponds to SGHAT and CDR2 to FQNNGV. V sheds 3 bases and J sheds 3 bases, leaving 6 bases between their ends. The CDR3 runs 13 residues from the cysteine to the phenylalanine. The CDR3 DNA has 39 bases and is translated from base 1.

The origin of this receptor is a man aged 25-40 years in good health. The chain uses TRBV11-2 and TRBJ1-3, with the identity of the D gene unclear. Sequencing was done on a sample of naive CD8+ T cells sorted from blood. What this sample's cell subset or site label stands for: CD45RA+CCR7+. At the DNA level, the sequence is TGTGCCAGCAGCTTTTTTGATGGAAACACCATATATTTT. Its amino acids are CASSFFDGNTIYF.